This T cell receptor beta chain derives from a study of blood T cell repertoires in COVID-19. Overall study context: The origin of the acute and convalescent COVID-19 samples was the United States, Italy and Spain. PBMCs, B-cell-depleted T cells, or T cells provided the cDNA or gDNA that made up the material.

In the study's own analysis: Scientists estimated how many nucleated cells there were by amplifying reference gene primers. Repertoires were generated with immunoSEQ multiplex PCR, while TCRdb's copy carries only in-frame clones and drops some. That table supplies the V and J calls and clone size; D and trimming were determined from the DNA. The repertoire holds around 250,000 clones, with under 90% as singletons. The germline CDR1 and CDR2 sequences are SGHRS and YFSETQ. This CDR3 is built from 16 residues. The germline V and J ends were trimmed by 1 base and 0 bases, with 10 bases remaining between them.

This receptor was taken from a woman aged 40 to 49 who had recovered from COVID-19. The sample comprised peripheral blood. The chain combines TRBV5-1 with TRBJ2-2, with D possibly TRBD1 on 5 matching bases. CDR3: CASSLRQRANTGELFF. The DNA for the CDR3 is TGCGCCAGCAGCTTGAGACAGCGCGCGAACACCGGGGAGCTGTTTTTT.